This T cell receptor (beta chain) was captured by sequencing in a study of prognosis after radiotherapy for stage I lung cancer. Using two-round multiplex PCR, the authors amplified TCR beta CDR3 from genomic DNA. Amplification in first-round PCR relied on primers specific to each TRBV and TRBJ gene. One entry per CDR3 protein results from TCRdb running MiXCR on the multiplex PCR reads. The sample lists approximately 22,000 distinct CDR3 sequences, approximately 39% seen once, with under 35% in the top ten. Germline V gene sequence: CDR1 MNHNS, CDR2 SASEGT. The CDR3 covers 15 residues. Note on this clonotype: The antigen is not known. One end of the junction does not line up with germline, which may come from a read error.

Study conclusions and caveats: Patients' TRBV and TRBJ gene usage reportedly differed by presence or absence of metastases.

The starting material was PBMCs, obtained before or after stereotactic body radiation therapy (not recorded which). The receptor comes from a donor over 45 with non-small cell lung cancer. The chain carries TRBV6-1 and TRBJ1-5; TRBD1 matches 10 bases. CDR3 DNA sequence: TGTGCCAGCAGTACTGGACAGGGGGTTGGTCAGCCCAAGCATTTT. This gives the protein CASSTGQGVGQPKHF.